In its sample, the clone carrying this T cell receptor beta chain was seen a few times. Its target is unknown. This sample stems from a study of T-cell reconstitution after alpha-beta-depleted transplantation in children. Trimming removed 5 bases at V and 0 bases at J, with 11 bases between. CDR3 length: 15 amino acids. CDR1 and CDR2 (germline): LNHDA, SQIVND (reference sequence). Broader study findings: Some patients' high day-60 TCRbeta diversity was traced to surviving recipient T cells and thymic progenitors. Newly made T cells mostly supplied T-cell counts and diversity one year after transplant. In patients about two months after transplant, alpha-beta T cells reportedly arose from several hundred expanded graft clones.

Unique molecular identifiers were incorporated during preparation of the TCRbeta library. TCRdb fed the PCR reads into MiXCR, producing one record per CDR3 protein. The sample lists about 300,000 distinct CDR3 sequences, 10% occurring once. The starting material was PBMCs, obtained before TCRalphabeta/CD19-depleted stem cell transplant. This clonotype originated in a boy less than two years old with acute myeloid leukemia, due to receive a stem cell transplant. The chain has TRBV19 and TRBJ2-1; possible D gene TRBD2, 6 bases. The DNA of the CDR3 is TGTGCCAGTAGTCCCAGCGGGCACTCCTACAATGAGCAGTTCTTC. Protein: CASSPSGHSYNEQFF.